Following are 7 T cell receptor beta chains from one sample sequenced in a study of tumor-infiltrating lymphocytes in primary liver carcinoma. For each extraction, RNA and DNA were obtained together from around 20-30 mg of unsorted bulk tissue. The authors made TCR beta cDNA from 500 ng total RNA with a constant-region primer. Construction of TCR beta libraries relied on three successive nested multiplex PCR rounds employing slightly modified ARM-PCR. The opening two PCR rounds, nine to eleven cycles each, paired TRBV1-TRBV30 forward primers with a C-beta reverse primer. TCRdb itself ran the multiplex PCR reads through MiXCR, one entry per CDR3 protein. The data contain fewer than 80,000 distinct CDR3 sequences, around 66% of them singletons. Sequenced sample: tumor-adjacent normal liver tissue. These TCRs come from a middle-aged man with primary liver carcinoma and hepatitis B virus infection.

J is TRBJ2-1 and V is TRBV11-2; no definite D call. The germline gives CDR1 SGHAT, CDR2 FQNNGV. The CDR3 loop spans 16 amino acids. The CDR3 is CARSPVDGSVYNEQFF. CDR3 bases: TGTGCAAGAAGCCCAGTAGATGGGTCAGTCTACAATGAGCAGTTCTTC.

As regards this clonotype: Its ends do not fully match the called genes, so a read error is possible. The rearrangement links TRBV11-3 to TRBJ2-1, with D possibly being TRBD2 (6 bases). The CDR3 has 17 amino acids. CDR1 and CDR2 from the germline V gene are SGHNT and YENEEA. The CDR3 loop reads CANSLGVPGLTHNEQFF. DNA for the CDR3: TGTGCCAACAGCTTAGGCGTACCGGGACTCACCCACAATGAGCAGTTCTTC.

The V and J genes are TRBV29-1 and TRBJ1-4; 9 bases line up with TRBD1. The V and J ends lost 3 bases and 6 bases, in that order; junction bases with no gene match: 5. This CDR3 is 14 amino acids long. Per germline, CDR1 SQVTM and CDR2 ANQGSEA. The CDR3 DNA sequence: TGCAGCGTTGAGGGGACAGGGCATGATGAAAAACTGTTTTTT. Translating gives CSVEGTGHDEKLFF.

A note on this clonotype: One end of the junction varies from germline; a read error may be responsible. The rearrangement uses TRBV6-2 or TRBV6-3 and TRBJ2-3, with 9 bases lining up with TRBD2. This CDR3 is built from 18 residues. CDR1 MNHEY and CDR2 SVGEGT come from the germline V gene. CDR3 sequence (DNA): TGTCCCAGCAGCTTCCTCCGACTAGCGGTAGCGGGGGCAGATACGGAGTATTTT. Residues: CPSSFLRLAVAGADTEYF.

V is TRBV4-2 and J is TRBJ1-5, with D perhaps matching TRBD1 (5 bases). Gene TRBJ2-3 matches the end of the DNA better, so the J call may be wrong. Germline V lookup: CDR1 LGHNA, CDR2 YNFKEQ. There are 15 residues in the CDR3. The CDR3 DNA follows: TGTGCCAGCAGCCAAGATGGACACCAGAACCAGCCCCAGTATTTT. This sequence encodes CASSQDGHQNQPQYF.

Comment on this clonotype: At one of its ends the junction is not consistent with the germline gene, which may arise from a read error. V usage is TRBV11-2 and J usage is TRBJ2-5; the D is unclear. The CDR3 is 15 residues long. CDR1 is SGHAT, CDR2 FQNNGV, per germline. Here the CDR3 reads CAGSRVESGRETQHF. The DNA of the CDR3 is TGTGCCGGCAGCAGAGTGGAGTCCGGGCGAGAGACCCAGCACTTC.

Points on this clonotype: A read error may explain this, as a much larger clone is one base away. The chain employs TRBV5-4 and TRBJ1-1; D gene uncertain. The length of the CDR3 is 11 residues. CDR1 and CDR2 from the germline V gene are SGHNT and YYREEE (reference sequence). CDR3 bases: TGTGCCTGCAGCTTGGTAGGAGAAGCTTTCTTT. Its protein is CACSLVGEAFF.